The 32 T cell receptor beta chains below all came from one sample that was sequenced in a study of blood T cell repertoires in COVID-19. Libraries were prepared by immunoSEQ multiplex PCR; TCRdb keeps only in-frame clonotypes and omits some of them. The sample has 94,000 or so clones; 88% are singletons. The sequenced sample consisted of peripheral blood. The source of these receptors is a woman in her sixties or seventies with acute or convalescent COVID-19.

The chain carries TRBV28 and TRBJ1-1, with no clear D. Germline V gives CDR1 MDHEN, CDR2 SYDVKM. V was clipped by 4 bases and J by 3 bases, with 9 bases between them. The CDR3 runs 13 residues. The CDR3 loop reads CASSSLAYTEAFF. The CDR3 DNA reads TGTGCCAGCAGTTCCCTAGCCTACACTGAAGCTTTCTTT.

The V and J genes are TRBV28 and TRBJ2-1, with 8 bases aligning to TRBD1. V lost 4 bases to trimming and J lost 2 bases; unmatched junction nucleotides: 4. CDR3 length equals 15 residues. CDR1 and CDR2 from the germline V gene are MDHEN and SYDVKM. The CDR3 nucleotides read TGTGCCAGCAGTTGGACAGGGAAAGCCTACAATGAGCAGTTCTTC. Its translation: CASSWTGKAYNEQFF.

This clone was detected only once. The genes are TRBV4-1 and TRBJ1-3; the D is unclear. Deletions cut 0 bases from V and 4 bases from J, with 16 bases between. The CDR3 spans 17 residues. The V gene's germline CDR1 is MGHRA and CDR2 YSYEKL. This CDR3 reads CASSQDPGAMRGNTIYF. The CDR3 DNA reads TGCGCCAGCAGCCAAGACCCCGGCGCCATGCGGGGAAACACCATATATTTT.

The rearrangement uses TRBV6-5 and TRBJ1-2, with D tentatively TRBD1 (6 bases). Germline-derived CDR1 and CDR2 are MNHEY and SVGAGI. V was shortened by 6 bases and J by 7 bases, with 15 bases between the two germline ends. This CDR3 comprises 13 residues. The CDR3 protein is CASRTGLSFGYTF. CDR3 nucleotide sequence: TGTGCCAGCAGAACAGGGCTTTCCTTTGGCTACACCTTC.

The chain links TRBV7-9 to TRBJ2-7; D might be TRBD2 (5 bases). The CDR3 is 17 residues long. Germline assignment: CDR1 SEHNR and CDR2 FQNEAQ (reference sequence). Trimming removed 5 bases at V and 2 bases at J, with 22 bases between. CDR3 coding DNA: TGTGCCAGCAGCCCCCTCCGCCCACCTAGCAAGGCCTACGAGCAGTACTTC. Translated, it gives CASSPLRPPSKAYEQYF.

The V gene is TRBV29-1, the J gene TRBJ1-1; D is unclear. The CDR3 contains 8 residues. The ends were cut back, 6 bases at V and 7 bases at J, with 3 bases in the middle. Germline assignment: CDR1 SQVTM and CDR2 ANQGSEA. The CDR3 bases are TGCAGCGTCGGTGAAGCTTTCTTT. Amino acid sequence: CSVGEAFF.

This chain joins TRBV7-8 and TRBJ2-1; no firm D call. This CDR3 is 14 amino acids long. V was clipped by 2 bases and J by 9 bases, with 14 bases between them. Germline V gives CDR1 SGHVS, CDR2 FQNEAQ. The DNA of the CDR3 is TGTGCCAGCAGCTTAAGGTTCTCGAGAGGTGAGCAGTTCTTC. Translated, it gives CASSLRFSRGEQFF.

The chain recombines TRBV7-9 with TRBJ1-3; tentatively, D is TRBD1 (5 bases). Trimming stripped 3 bases from V and 6 bases from J, with 9 bases between. CDR3 length: 13 amino acids. Germline-derived CDR1 and CDR2 are SEHNR and FQNEAQ (reference sequence). The CDR3 DNA is TGTGCCAGCAGCTTGGGACTGGAAAACACCATATATTTT. Its protein product is CASSLGLENTIYF.

This chain connects TRBV6-5 to TRBJ2-1; TRBD1 aligns across 9 bases. V dropped 7 bases and J dropped 2; count of bases not matched to a gene: 3. The CDR3 runs 14 residues. CDR1 is MNHEY, CDR2 SVGAGI, per germline. DNA of the CDR3: TGTGCCAGCACGACAGGGGGGACCTACAATGAGCAGTTCTTC. This sequence encodes CASTTGGTYNEQFF.

The chain joins TRBV7-9 to TRBJ1-4; 8 bases are a match to TRBD1. CDR3 length equals 13 residues. The germline V gene encodes CDR1 SEHNR and CDR2 FQNEAQ (reference sequence). Trimming removed 5 bases from V and 7 bases from J; junction bases left unmatched: 3. CDR3 amino acids: CASSLDRGEKLFF. CDR3 in DNA: TGTGCCAGCAGCCTAGACAGGGGTGAAAAACTGTTTTTT.

The gene calls are TRBV24-1 and TRBJ2-3; D not certain. The CDR3 spans 13 residues. Germline CDR1 reads KGHDR; CDR2 reads SFDVKD. The germline V and J ends were trimmed by 10 bases and 2 bases, with 12 bases remaining between them. Written as DNA, the CDR3 is TGTGCCACGGCACCAAAATTCACAGATACGCAGTATTTT. Translating gives CATAPKFTDTQYF.

This rearrangement joins TRBV12-3 or TRBV12-4 to TRBJ1-2; D might be TRBD1 (6 bases). Trimming took 7 bases from V and 3 from J, leaving 9 bases between them. The CDR3 length is 12 residues. The CDR3 coding sequence is TGTGCCAGCATCAGGGGCGACTATGGCTACACCTTC. Translating gives CASIRGDYGYTF.

This chain connects TRBV19 to TRBJ1-2; a weak D match, TRBD1 (5 bases). The V end lost 6 bases, the J end lost 1 base, and 15 bases lay between the germline ends. The CDR3 length is 15 residues. Germline V gene data show CDR1 as LNHDA and CDR2 as SQIVND (reference sequence). CDR3 in DNA: TGTGCCAGTAGACCACTAACACAGGTTAACTATGGCTACACCTTC. Translated, it gives CASRPLTQVNYGYTF.

This chain connects TRBV7-8 to TRBJ2-1; maybe TRBD1 (5 bases). This CDR3 region has 14 residues. CDR1 and CDR2 (germline): SGHVS, FQNEAQ. V was shortened by 5 bases and J by 1 base, with 9 bases between the two germline ends. Written as DNA, the CDR3 is TGTGCCAGCAGCCCAGGACAATCCTACAATGAGCAGTTCTTC. It is translated as CASSPGQSYNEQFF.

On this clone itself: This specimen includes other DNA sequences encoding the same CDR3. The chain combines TRBV9 with TRBJ2-1; 9 bases fit TRBD2. Germline assignment: CDR1 SGDLS and CDR2 YYNGEE. This CDR3 region has 15 residues. V lost 1 base and J lost 4; bases outside the gene matches: 3. The CDR3 region has the DNA TGTGCCAGCAGCGTAACAAGCGGGGGGTACAATGAGCAGTTCTTC. Amino acid sequence: CASSVTSGGYNEQFF.

The CDR3 DNA sequence: TGTGCCAGCAGTTACGCTAGTCGCTCCGGGGTTGAAAAACTGTTTTTT. Encoded protein: CASSYASRSGVEKLFF. The genes are TRBV6-5 and TRBJ1-4, with D unresolved. CDR3 length: 16 amino acids. Germline loops: CDR1 MNHEY, CDR2 SVGAGI. V dropped 2 bases and J dropped 7 bases, with 17 bases sitting between them.

The chain employs TRBV2 and TRBJ1-5; weak D call: TRBD1 (6 bases). The germline gives CDR1 SNHLY, CDR2 FYNNEI. V lost 9 bases and J 4 bases, leaving 10 bases between the germline ends. The CDR3 sequence is 12 residues long. DNA of the CDR3: TGTGCCAGTCAGACAGGTAATCAGCCCCAGCATTTT. Protein sequence: CASQTGNQPQHF. Looking up the rest from reference TRBV2 and TRBJ1-5 gives the full variable domain: EPEVTQTPSHQVTQMGQEVILRCVPISNHLYFYWYRQILGQKVEFLVSFYNNEISEKSEIFDDQFSVERPDGSNFTLKIRSTKLEDSAMYFCASQTGNQPQHFGDGTRLSIL.

As regards this clone: The sample holds other DNA sequences that translate to the same CDR3. This rearrangement joins TRBV28 to TRBJ2-5; D not resolved. The ends were cut back, 3 bases at V and 5 bases at J, with 4 bases in the middle. The germline gives CDR1 MDHEN, CDR2 SYDVKM. The CDR3 has 11 amino acids. The CDR3 protein is CASSFRETQYF. In DNA, the CDR3 is TGTGCCAGCAGTTTCCGGGAGACCCAGTACTTC.

V and J are TRBV6-6 and TRBJ1-5, with unresolved D. This CDR3 has 12 residues. Germline-derived CDR1 and CDR2 are MNHNY and SVGAGI (reference sequence). V was pared by 4 bases and J by 3 bases, with 4 bases between. Here the CDR3 DNA reads TGTGCCAGCAGTTTGGCCAATCAGCCCCAGCATTTT. Protein: CASSLANQPQHF.

In its sample, this clone was seen once. The chain links TRBV9 to TRBJ2-7, with D perhaps TRBD1 (6 bases). The germline V gene encodes CDR1 SGDLS and CDR2 YYNGEE. CDR3 length: 12 residues. The germline V and J ends were trimmed by 2 bases and 4 bases, with 7 bases remaining between them. CDR3 region: CASSVTGYEQYF. Written as DNA, the CDR3 is TGTGCCAGCAGCGTTACAGGGTACGAGCAGTACTTC.

The chain couples TRBV14 to TRBJ1-1, with TRBD1 identical over 11 bases. The trim removed 4 bases at V and 2 bases at J, leaving 9 bases unmatched. The CDR3 spans 17 residues. Germline V gene data show CDR1 as SGHDN and CDR2 as FVKESK. CDR3 DNA: TGTGCCAGCAGCCCGAAGGGGACAGGGGGACGAAACACTGAAGCTTTCTTT. Its protein is CASSPKGTGGRNTEAFF.

This clone showed up just once. The CDR3 sequence: CASRKGLASSYEQYF. CDR3 DNA sequence: TGTGCCAGCAGAAAGGGACTAGCGAGCTCCTACGAGCAGTACTTC. The gene calls are TRBV27 and TRBJ2-7; TRBD2 aligns across 10 bases. V was pared by 6 bases and J by 0 bases, with 5 bases of the junction left unmatched. Germline V gives CDR1 MNHEY, CDR2 SMNVEV (reference sequence). The CDR3 consists of 15 residues.

The chain carries TRBV5-5 and TRBJ1-2, with D tentatively TRBD1 (6 bases). Deletions cut 5 bases from V and 4 bases from J, with 15 bases between. Germline values: CDR1 SGHKS, CDR2 YYEKEE (reference sequence). The CDR3 has 14 residues. CDR3 sequence reads: CASSNLQGSYGYTF. The CDR3 DNA is TGTGCCAGCAGTAACCTACAGGGTAGCTATGGCTACACCTTC.

The chain uses TRBV10-3 and TRBJ1-1; 7 bases align to TRBD1. V lost 6 bases and J lost 5; bases outside the gene matches: 9. This CDR3 spans 14 amino acids. Per the germline V gene, CDR1 is ENHRY and CDR2 is SYGVKD. CDR3 nucleotides: TGTGCCATCAGCCGGGACAGTGAAAAAACTGAAGCTTTCTTT. Protein product: CAISRDSEKTEAFF.

The chain joins TRBV5-4 to TRBJ1-3; no reliable D call. The germline V gene encodes CDR1 SGHNT and CDR2 YYREEE (reference sequence). The V end was cut by 6 bases, the J end by 0 bases, with 7 bases between. The CDR3 is 13 residues long. The CDR3: CASKDYSGNTIYF. The CDR3 region has the DNA TGTGCCAGCAAGGACTACTCTGGAAACACCATATATTTT. Using reference TRBV5-4 and TRBJ1-3 for the parts outside the CDR3, the full variable domain is ETGVTQSPTHLIKTRGQQVTLRCSSQSGHNTVSWYQQALGQGPQFIFQYYREEENGRGNFPPRFSGLQFPNYSSELNVNALELDDSALYLCASKDYSGNTIYFGEGSWLTVV.

The chain carries TRBV3-1 (or the pseudogene TRBV3-2) and TRBJ2-3, with 10 positions matching TRBD2. The V gene's germline CDR1 is LGHDT and CDR2 YNNKEL (reference sequence). The CDR3 is 17 amino acids. Trimming at V came to 5 bases and at J to 0 bases, leaving 8 bases not matched to a gene. Written as DNA, the CDR3 is TGTGCCAGCAGCACTCCAAGCGGGGGGGCTAGCACAGATACGCAGTATTTT. Translating it yields CASSTPSGGASTDTQYF.

This clone was detected only once. The CDR3 region is CASRQLTSANGELFF. DNA of the CDR3: TGTGCCAGCAGACAACTGACTAGCGCTAACGGGGAGCTGTTTTTT. The chain is built from TRBV2 and TRBJ2-2; TRBD2 matches at 8 bases. The germline CDR1 and CDR2 sequences are SNHLY and FYNNEI. The CDR3 runs 15 residues. With 6 bases clipped from V and 7 bases from J, the junction kept 10 bases outside the gene matches.

The V call is TRBV6-6, the J call TRBJ2-7; possibly TRBD1 for D (6 bases). Germline V CDR1 and CDR2: MNHNY, SVGAGI (reference sequence). This CDR3 region has 11 residues. Between the trimmed V and J ends, which lost 8 bases and 3 bases, there was a span of 8 bases. The CDR3 DNA sequence: TGTGCCAGCGGACAGAACTACGAGCAGTACTTC. As protein: CASGQNYEQYF.

The gene calls are TRBV20-1 and TRBJ1-6; no firm D call. With 6 bases removed from V and 7 bases from J, the gap between germline ends came to 7 bases. This CDR3 has 11 residues. Germline V gene data show CDR1 as DFQATT and CDR2 as SNEGSKA (reference sequence). The CDR3: CSAGLNSPLHF. The CDR3 coding sequence is TGCAGTGCGGGCCTCAATTCACCCCTCCACTTT.

This chain connects TRBV2 to TRBJ2-5; D call uncertain. CDR3 length: 13 amino acids. From germline, CDR1 is SNHLY and CDR2 FYNNEI. The V end was cut by 4 bases, the J end by 2 bases, with 8 bases between. This chain's CDR3 is CASSVSVQETQYF. The CDR3 bases are TGTGCCAGCAGTGTCTCGGTTCAAGAGACCCAGTACTTC. Full variable domain (outside the CDR3, taken from reference TRBV2 and TRBJ2-5): EPEVTQTPSHQVTQMGQEVILRCVPISNHLYFYWYRQILGQKVEFLVSFYNNEISEKSEIFDDQFSVERPDGSNFTLKIRSTKLEDSAMYFCASSVSVQETQYFGPGTRLLVL.

This rearrangement joins TRBV6-6 to TRBJ2-3, with 7 bases identical to TRBD2. V shed 6 bases and J 1 base; nucleotides not matched to a gene: 7. The germline V gene encodes CDR1 MNHNY and CDR2 SVGAGI (reference sequence). This CDR3 is built from 15 residues. CDR3: CASSSTSAGTDTQYF. The CDR3 DNA sequence: TGTGCCAGCAGCAGCACTAGCGCGGGCACAGATACGCAGTATTTT.

The rearrangement uses TRBV24-1 and TRBJ2-3, with D possibly matching TRBD1 (6 bases). V was clipped by 4 bases and J by 4 bases, with 17 bases between them. Germline V gene data show CDR1 as KGHDR and CDR2 as SFDVKD. The CDR3 is 16 amino acids. The CDR3 nucleotides read TGTGCCACCAGTGACCCGACAGGTGGTGCGGCAGATACGCAGTATTTT. Protein: CATSDPTGGAADTQYF.